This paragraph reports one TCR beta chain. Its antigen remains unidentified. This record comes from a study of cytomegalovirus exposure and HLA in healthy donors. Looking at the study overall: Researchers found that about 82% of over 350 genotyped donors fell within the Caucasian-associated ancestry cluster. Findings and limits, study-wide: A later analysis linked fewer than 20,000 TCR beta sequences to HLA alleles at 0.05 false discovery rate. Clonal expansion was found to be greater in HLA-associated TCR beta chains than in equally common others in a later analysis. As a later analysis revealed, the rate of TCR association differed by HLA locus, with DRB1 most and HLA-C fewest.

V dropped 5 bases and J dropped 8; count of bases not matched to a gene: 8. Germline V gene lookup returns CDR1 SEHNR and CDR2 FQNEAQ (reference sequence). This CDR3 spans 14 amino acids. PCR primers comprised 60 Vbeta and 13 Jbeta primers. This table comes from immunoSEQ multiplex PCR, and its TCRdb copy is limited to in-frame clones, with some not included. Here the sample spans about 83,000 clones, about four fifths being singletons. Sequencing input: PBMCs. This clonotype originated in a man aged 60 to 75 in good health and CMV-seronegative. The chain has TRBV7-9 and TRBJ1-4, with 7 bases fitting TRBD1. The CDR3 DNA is TGTGCCAGCAGCCCCTCAGGGGGAAGGGAAAAACTGTTTTTT. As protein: CASSPSGGREKLFF.